The present T cell receptor (beta chain) was sequenced within a study of OX40 agonist ivuxolimab in advanced cancers. Sequencing was performed with immunoSEQ multiplex PCR; in TCRdb, only in-frame clones are kept and a portion is missing. The sample includes about 73,000 clones, about 87% seen only once; the top ten take roughly 0.5%. Germline V gene data show CDR1 as MNHNS and CDR2 as SASEGT. The CDR3 sequence is 13 residues long. V was trimmed by 4 bases and J by 7 bases, leaving 10 bases between them. The rearrangement joins TRBV6-1 to TRBJ2-2; D ambiguous. The receptor's source is an adult with an advanced solid tumor such as melanoma, head and neck, liver or kidney cancer. The source was CD4+ or CD8+ T cells sorted from blood, collected in a trial of the OX40 agonist ivuxolimab. CDR3 in DNA: TGTGCCAGCAGTGGGCACATCGGCGGGGAGCTGTTTTTT. This sequence encodes CASSGHIGGELFF.